Listed here are 25 T cell receptor beta chains from one sample, sequenced in a study of cytomegalovirus exposure and HLA in healthy donors. The PCR contained 60 Vbeta and 13 Jbeta primers. Method: immunoSEQ multiplex PCR; TCRdb's copy keeps in-frame clones and lacks some. The sample lists about 54,000 clones; about four fifths were seen once. The sample taken for sequencing was PBMCs. The receptors originated from a woman aged 18-29 years in good health and CMV-seronegative.

This sequence joins TRBV7-7 and TRBJ1-3; maybe TRBD1 (5 bases). The CDR3 has 16 amino acids. Germline V gene data show CDR1 as SSHAT and CDR2 as FNYEAQ (reference sequence). With 1 base removed from V and 2 bases from J, the gap between germline ends came to 12 bases. As DNA, the CDR3 is TGTGCCAGCAGCTTAGATGGCAGGGTCCCTGGAAACACCATATATTTT. Protein: CASSLDGRVPGNTIYF. Complete variable domain (other parts from reference TRBV7-7 and TRBJ1-3): GAGVSQSPRYKVTKRGQDVTLRCDPISSHATLYWYQQALGQGPEFLTYFNYEAQPDKSGLPSDRFSAERPEGSISTLTIQRTEQRDSAMYRCASSLDGRVPGNTIYFGEGSWLTVV.

The J gene is TRBJ1-2, the V gene TRBV28; 11 bases align to TRBD1. The V and J ends lost 3 bases and 8 bases, in that order; junction bases with no gene match: 5. Germline-derived CDR1 and CDR2 are MDHEN and SYDVKM. The CDR3 sequence is 14 residues long. Here the CDR3 DNA reads TGTGCCAGCAGTTTGGGACAGGGGGTTCGGGGCTACACCTTC. Encoded protein: CASSLGQGVRGYTF.

The chain uses TRBV27 and TRBJ1-4, with D hard to call. V shed 5 bases and J shed 0 bases, with 10 bases lying between them. Germline CDR1 and CDR2: MNHEY and SMNVEV (reference sequence). There are 15 residues in the CDR3. The CDR3 loop is CASSVGVTTNEKLFF. The CDR3 region has the DNA TGTGCCAGCAGTGTCGGAGTTACAACTAATGAAAAACTGTTTTTT.

J is TRBJ1-5 and V is TRBV19, with a weak D call TRBD1 (5 bases). Trimming took 0 bases from V and 5 from J, leaving 8 bases between them. The CDR3 totals 14 residues. Per the germline V gene, CDR1 is LNHDA and CDR2 is SQIVND (reference sequence). CDR3 nucleotides: TGTGCCAGTAGTATAGATTGGGGGGATCAGCCCCAGCATTTT. Translated: CASSIDWGDQPQHF.

The CDR3 nucleotides are TGCACCAGCAGCCACGATGGCCCAGAGACCCAGTACTTC. Encoded protein: CTSSHDGPETQYF. V and J are TRBV1 and TRBJ2-5; TRBD1 was called by the table and not checked on the DNA. TRBV1 is a pseudogene segment. The CDR3 is 13 residues long.

The chain carries TRBV19 and TRBJ1-2; D call uncertain. Germline V gives CDR1 LNHDA, CDR2 SQIVND (reference sequence). V gave up 9 bases and J gave up 8 bases, with 19 bases separating them. The CDR3 contains 13 residues. The CDR3 sequence is CASGLGVEGGYTF. Written as DNA, the CDR3 is TGTGCCAGCGGTCTCGGGGTAGAGGGCGGCTACACCTTC.

This chain uses TRBV4-2 with TRBJ1-1, with D hard to call. The germline gives CDR1 LGHNA, CDR2 YNFKEQ. CDR3 length equals 15 residues. Deletions cut 0 bases from V and 0 bases from J, with 8 bases between. CDR3 region: CASSQEAIMNTEAFF. CDR3 sequence (DNA): TGTGCCAGCAGCCAAGAAGCTATAATGAACACTGAAGCTTTCTTT.

The CDR3 loop reads CASSLSASGSSYEQYF. The CDR3, as DNA: TGTGCCAGCAGTTTATCGGCTAGCGGGTCGTCCTACGAGCAGTACTTC. The chain carries TRBV27 and TRBJ2-7; 8 positions match TRBD2. The germline V gene has CDR1 MNHEY and CDR2 SMNVEV (reference sequence). The V gene end was trimmed by 0 bases and the J gene end by 1 base; junction bases not matched to a gene: 5. The CDR3 runs to 16 residues.

This clone appeared once. The chain combines TRBV10-1 with TRBJ2-1; TRBD2 aligns across 12 bases. Germline V CDR1 and CDR2: WNHNN, SYGVQD (reference sequence). V shed 6 bases and J 0 bases; nucleotides not matched to a gene: 12. The CDR3 has 19 amino acids. CDR3 sequence (DNA): TGCGCCAGCAGCGCCGGACTAGCGGGACGCTCAGTCTCCTACAATGAGCAGTTCTTC. This translates into CASSAGLAGRSVSYNEQFF.

CDR3 protein: CASRTTRVSYYEQYF. CDR3 bases: TGTGCCAGCAGAACTACGCGGGTGTCGTACTACGAGCAGTACTTC. This sequence joins TRBV28 and TRBJ2-5; perhaps TRBD2 as D (5 bases). The assigned J gene may be wrong: the sequence end matches TRBJ2-7 better. Germline-derived CDR1 and CDR2 are MDHEN and SYDVKM. The length of the CDR3 is 15 residues.

The rearrangement uses TRBV5-1 and TRBJ2-1; D remains ambiguous. Between the trimmed V and J ends, which lost 1 base and 0 bases, there was a span of 17 bases. The germline gives CDR1 SGHRS, CDR2 YFSETQ. CDR3 size: 18 residues. DNA for the CDR3: TGCGCCAGCAGCTTGCGGTCTGTCAGCGATAGCTCCTACAATGAGCAGTTCTTC. Translated: CASSLRSVSDSSYNEQFF.

A few counts support this clone. The chain couples TRBV5-1 to TRBJ2-7, with 11 bases that match TRBD2. Losses at the gene ends were 4 bases for V and 5 bases for J; bases not matched to a gene: 5. The CDR3 runs to 14 residues. Looked up from germline, CDR1 is SGHRS and CDR2 is YFSETQ. CDR3 loop: CASSGGTSGNEQYF. CDR3 nucleotide sequence: TGCGCCAGCAGCGGAGGGACTAGCGGTAACGAGCAGTACTTC.

The chain joins TRBV6-1 to TRBJ2-1; 9 nucleotides align to TRBD2. This CDR3 spans 14 amino acids. In germline, CDR1 is MNHNS, CDR2 SASEGT. V dropped 10 bases and J dropped 6; count of bases not matched to a gene: 10. CDR3 amino acids: CAIEFLAGVNEQFF. The CDR3 DNA reads TGTGCCATCGAATTTTTAGCGGGAGTCAATGAGCAGTTCTTC.

The CDR3 sequence: CASKGRQGVVELFF. DNA of the CDR3: TGTGCCAGTAAAGGGAGACAGGGGGTCGTGGAGCTGTTTTTT. This chain links TRBV19 with TRBJ2-2; 9 bases agree with TRBD1. This CDR3 is 14 amino acids long. V shed 7 bases and J 10 bases; nucleotides not matched to a gene: 10. The V gene's germline CDR1 is LNHDA and CDR2 SQIVND (reference sequence). The full variable domain, completed using reference TRBV19 and TRBJ2-2, is DGGITQSPKYLFRKEGQNVTLSCEQNLNHDAMYWYRQDPGQGLRLIYYSQIVNDFQKGDIAEGYSVSREKKESFPLTVTSAQKNPTAFYLCASKGRQGVVELFFGEGSRLTVL.

The gene calls are TRBV18 and TRBJ2-4; TRBD2 aligns across 9 bases. The CDR3 has 15 amino acids. CDR1 and CDR2 (germline): KGHSH, LQKENI. J gave up 8 bases and V 2 bases, and 7 bases lay outside the gene matches. The CDR3 here is CASSPVAGVGDIQYF. Written as DNA, the CDR3 is TGTGCCAGCTCACCAGTAGCGGGAGTGGGGGACATTCAGTACTTC. The variable domain in full, completed from reference TRBV18 and TRBJ2-4, reads NAGVMQNPRHLVRRRGQEARLRCSPMKGHSHVYWYRQLPEEGLKFMVYLQKENIIDESGMPKERFSAEFPKEGPSILRIQQVVRGDSAAYFCASSPVAGVGDIQYFGAGTRLSVL.

J is TRBJ2-7 and V is TRBV11-2; tentative D call: TRBD2 (6 bases). The V end was cut by 5 bases, the J end by 3 bases, with 14 bases between. This CDR3 region has 14 residues. In germline, CDR1 is SGHAT, CDR2 FQNNGV. The CDR3 region has the DNA TGTGCCAGCAGCCCTGTTGGCGGGAACTACGAGCAGTACTTC. It yields the protein CASSPVGGNYEQYF.

This clone was detected only a few times. This chain connects TRBV15 to TRBJ2-5, with D perhaps TRBD2 (5 bases). The ends were cut back, 0 bases at V and 5 bases at J, with 13 bases in the middle. The CDR3 loop spans 15 amino acids. Germline V lookup: CDR1 LNHNV, CDR2 YYDKDF (reference sequence). The CDR3 reads CATSRDTDPGETQYF. DNA for the CDR3: TGTGCCACCAGCAGAGATACGGACCCGGGGGAGACCCAGTACTTC.

This sequence joins TRBV19 and TRBJ1-1, with no clear D. Looked up from germline, CDR1 is LNHDA and CDR2 is SQIVND (reference sequence). Trimming cost V 0 bases and J 7 bases, with 12 bases left between them. The CDR3 has 14 residues. This CDR3 is CASSIEGGRGEAFF. The CDR3 region has the DNA TGTGCCAGTAGTATAGAAGGTGGGCGTGGTGAAGCTTTCTTT.

The CDR3 spells CASSHEPPSAGLEQYF. For the CDR3, the DNA is TGTGCCAGCAGCCACGAACCTCCTTCGGCGGGTCTCGAGCAGTACTTC. This sequence joins TRBV14 and TRBJ2-7; a possible D gene is TRBD2 (5 bases). Germline V gene sequence: CDR1 SGHDN, CDR2 FVKESK. Trimming removed 3 bases from V and 6 bases from J, with 21 bases in between. The CDR3 extends over 16 amino acids.

This clone was detected only a few times. An end of the junction does not agree with germline; a read error may underlie this. The chain couples TRBV7-6 to TRBJ2-6, with D perhaps TRBD1 (5 bases). The germline V gene has CDR1 SGHVS and CDR2 FNYEAQ. CDR3 length: 15 amino acids. The DNA of the CDR3 is TGTGCCAGCAGCCCGACAGTCTCTGGGGCCAACGGCCTGACTTTC. It translates to CASSPTVSGANGLTF.

The V call is TRBV7-9, the J call TRBJ2-7, with 10 nucleotides matching TRBD2. The germline CDR1 and CDR2 sequences are SEHNR and FQNEAQ (reference sequence). With V trimmed by 7 bases and J by 5 bases, 5 bases remained unmatched. This CDR3 comprises 13 residues. CDR3 residues: CASTSGLADEQYF. The CDR3 DNA sequence: TGTGCCAGCACCTCCGGACTAGCGGACGAGCAGTACTTC.

This sequence joins TRBV7-2 and TRBJ2-3; perhaps TRBD2 as D (6 bases). The CDR3 loop spans 15 amino acids. Trimming shortened V by 1 base and J by 6 bases, and 14 bases separated the two germline ends. The germline gives CDR1 SGHTA, CDR2 FQGNSA. CDR3 region: CASSLEAREADTQYF. The CDR3 DNA reads TGTGCCAGCAGCTTAGAGGCCAGGGAGGCGGATACGCAGTATTTT.

The chain employs TRBV11-2 and TRBJ2-7; D remains unclear. This CDR3 is 12 amino acids long. CDR1 and CDR2 from the germline V gene are SGHAT and FQNNGV. Trimming removed 2 bases from V and 3 bases from J, with 5 bases in between. CDR3: CASSLSSYEQYF. The CDR3 region has the DNA TGTGCCAGCAGCTTATCTAGCTACGAGCAGTACTTC.

This clone showed up just a few times. V is TRBV28 and J is TRBJ1-1; possible D gene TRBD1, 5 bases. The CDR3 has 15 residues. Trimming cost V 5 bases and J 5 bases, with 18 bases left between them. CDR1 is MDHEN and CDR2 is SYDVKM in the germline V gene. The CDR3 DNA follows: TGTGCCAGCAGTCCCCCTCACGGGGGGGGAACTGAAGCTTTCTTT. Translated: CASSPPHGGGTEAFF.

This chain uses TRBV28 with TRBJ2-4, with a weak D call TRBD2 (6 bases). The CDR3 covers 18 residues. Germline V gives CDR1 MDHEN, CDR2 SYDVKM. V lost 8 bases to trimming and J lost 0 bases, with 23 bases between them. CDR3: CASAPNTGLKLAKNIQYF. In DNA, the CDR3 is TGTGCCAGCGCACCGAATACGGGACTTAAGTTAGCCAAAAACATTCAGTACTTC.